A selection of T cell receptor beta chains follows, all from one sample in a study of T cell responses to AZD1222 COVID-19 vaccine. Sequencing was performed with immunoSEQ multiplex PCR; in TCRdb, only in-frame clones are kept and a portion is missing. The table has some 130,000 clones, 91% seen once; the top ten hold about 1.9%. The sequenced sample was peripheral blood, obtained 28 days after the second AZD1222 dose. These receptors were taken from an adult who received the AZD1222 COVID-19 vaccine. CDR3s include the opening cysteine and the closing phenylalanine or tryptophan. The order of the fields is J gene, V gene, D gene, CDR3 protein. A D gene is named only where the DNA matches it firmly.

>TRBJ1-1|TRBV7-9|.
CASSLGSGGTEAFF
>TRBJ1-3|TRBV9|.
CASSAEGQSRNTIYF
>TRBJ1-5|TRBV25-1|.
CASSGSWLQPQHF
>TRBJ2-5|TRBV19|TRBD1
CASSGDRGRETQYF
>TRBJ2-2|TRBV6-5|.
CASSQGGTTRGELFF
>TRBJ1-4|TRBV28|TRBD1
CASSTGGFNEKLFF
>TRBJ2-1|TRBV7-2|TRBD2
CASSLGNSGRARNEQFF
>TRBJ2-2|TRBV5-4|TRBD1
CASSLYSTGALTGELFF
>TRBJ1-5|TRBV19|.
CASSIHRGWQPQHF
>TRBJ1-4|TRBV19|TRBD1
CASSPRTGGEKLFF
>TRBJ2-3|TRBV27|TRBD2
CASSFVLAGGPTDTQYF
>TRBJ1-2|TRBV30|TRBD1
CAWRRQGAPGGYTF
>TRBJ1-4|TRBV18|.
CASSPGQNEKLFF
>TRBJ1-2|TRBV24-1|TRBD1
CATSDPGQGVQRGYTF
>TRBJ1-1|TRBV9|.
CASSVGRLNTEAFF
>TRBJ1-6|TRBV6-5|.
CASRQGGSNSPLHF
>TRBJ1-1|TRBV7-8|TRBD1
CASSSKPTGSAPEAFF
>TRBJ1-1|TRBV19|.
CASSILATKNTEAFF
>TRBJ2-3|TRBV29-1|.
CSVVEDTQYF
>TRBJ1-3|TRBV6-6|TRBD1
CASREQGQGNTIYF
>TRBJ2-2|TRBV7-2|TRBD2
CASRGAGGNTGELFF
>TRBJ2-6|TRBV6-5|.
CASSYYSSGANVLTF
>TRBJ2-3|TRBV10-3|.
CAISRGLADPDTQYF
>TRBJ2-2|TRBV25-1|TRBD1
CASSAGTGDLGELFF
>TRBJ2-2|TRBV27|.
CASRDRSFSGELFF
>TRBJ2-3|TRBV4-1|TRBD1
CASSQEGDSNVDTQYF
>TRBJ1-3|TRBV6-5|.
CASSYSMGSGNTIYF
>TRBJ1-1|TRBV6-5|.
CASSYSGQMWTEAFF
>TRBJ2-5|TRBV11-3|TRBD2
CASSRILAGKETQYF
>TRBJ2-5|TRBV3-1/TRBV3-2|TRBD2
CASSQDLGTSGDSYQETQYF
>TRBJ2-2|TRBV11-3|TRBD1
CASSFQGDGELFF
>TRBJ1-1|TRBV6-4|.
CASSAQPNTEAFF
>TRBJ1-3|TRBV2|.
CASSMWAPGRGNTIYF
>TRBJ1-3|TRBV5-1|TRBD1
CASSSPGTGSGNTIYF
>TRBJ2-1|TRBV27|.
CASIQGKGLSEQFF
>TRBJ2-1|TRBV29-1|.
CSVEGDNEQFF
>TRBJ1-1|TRBV5-6|TRBD1
CASSLDRGKKAFF
>TRBJ1-5|TRBV19|.
CASSTMGTNQPQHF
>TRBJ1-2|TRBV5-4|.
CASSPGRTDDYGYTF
>TRBJ1-2|TRBV11-3|.
CASSSGDYGYTF
>TRBJ1-5|TRBV11-2|.
CASSLEGDQPQHF
>TRBJ1-2|TRBV3-1/TRBV3-2|.
CASSQGSVTRYGYTF
>TRBJ1-1|TRBV28|TRBD1
CASTNQGGLEAFF
>TRBJ2-7|TRBV5-1|.
CASGGGLSYEQYF